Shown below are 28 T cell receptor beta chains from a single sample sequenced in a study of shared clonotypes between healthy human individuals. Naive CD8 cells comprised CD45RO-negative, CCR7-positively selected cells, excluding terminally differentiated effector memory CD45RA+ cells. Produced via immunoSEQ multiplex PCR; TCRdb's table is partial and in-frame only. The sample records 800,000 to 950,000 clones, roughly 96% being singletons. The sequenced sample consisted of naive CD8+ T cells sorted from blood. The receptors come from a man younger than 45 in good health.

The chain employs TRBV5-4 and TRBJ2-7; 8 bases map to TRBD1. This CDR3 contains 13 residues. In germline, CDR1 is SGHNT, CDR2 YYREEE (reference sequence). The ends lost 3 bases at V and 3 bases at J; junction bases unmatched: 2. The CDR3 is CASSSGTGYEQYF. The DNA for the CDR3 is TGTGCCAGCAGCTCCGGGACAGGCTACGAGCAGTACTTC.

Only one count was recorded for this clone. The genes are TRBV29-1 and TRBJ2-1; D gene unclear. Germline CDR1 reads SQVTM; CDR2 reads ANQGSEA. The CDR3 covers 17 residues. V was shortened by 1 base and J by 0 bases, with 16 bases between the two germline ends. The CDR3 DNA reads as TGCAGCGTTGAAGGGACGACTGGTAAGAGCTCCTACAATGAGCAGTTCTTC. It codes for CSVEGTTGKSSYNEQFF.

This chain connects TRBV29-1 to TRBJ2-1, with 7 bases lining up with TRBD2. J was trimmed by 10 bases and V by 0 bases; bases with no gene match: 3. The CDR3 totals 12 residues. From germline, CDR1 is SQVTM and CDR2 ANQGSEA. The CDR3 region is CSVEDSGYEQFF. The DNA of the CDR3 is TGCAGCGTTGAAGATAGCGGGTACGAGCAGTTCTTC.

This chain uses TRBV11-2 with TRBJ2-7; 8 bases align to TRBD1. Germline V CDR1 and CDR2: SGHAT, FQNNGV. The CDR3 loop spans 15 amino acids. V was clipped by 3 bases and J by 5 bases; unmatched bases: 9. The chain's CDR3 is CASSFEDRVGDEQYF. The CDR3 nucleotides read TGTGCCAGCAGCTTCGAGGACAGGGTGGGGGACGAGCAGTACTTC.

The CDR3 reads CASSVDSAGNTIYF. The CDR3 region has the DNA TGTGCCAGCAGCGTTGATAGTGCAGGAAACACCATATATTTT. The chain has TRBV9 and TRBJ1-3; no clear D gene. V gave up 2 bases and J gave up 4 bases, with 10 bases separating them. From germline, CDR1 is SGDLS and CDR2 YYNGEE. This CDR3 has 14 residues.

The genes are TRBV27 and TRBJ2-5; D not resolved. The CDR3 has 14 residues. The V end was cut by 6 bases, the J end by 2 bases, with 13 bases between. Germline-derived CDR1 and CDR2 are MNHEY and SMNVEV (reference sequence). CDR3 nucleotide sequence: TGTGCCAGCAGCTCTCAACGAGAACAAGAGACCCAGTACTTC. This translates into CASSSQREQETQYF.

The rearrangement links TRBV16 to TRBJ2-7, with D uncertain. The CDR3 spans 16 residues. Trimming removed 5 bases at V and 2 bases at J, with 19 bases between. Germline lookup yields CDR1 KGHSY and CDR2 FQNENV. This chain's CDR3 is CASSFHGQTKTYEQYF. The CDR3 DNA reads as TGTGCCAGCAGCTTCCACGGCCAGACAAAGACCTACGAGCAGTACTTC.

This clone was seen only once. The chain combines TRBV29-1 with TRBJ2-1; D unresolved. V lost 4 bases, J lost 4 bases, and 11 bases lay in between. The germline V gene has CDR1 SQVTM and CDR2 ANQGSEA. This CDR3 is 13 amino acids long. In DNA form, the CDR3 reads TGCAGCGTTGGGCCAGCCGATTACAATGAGCAGTTCTTC. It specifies CSVGPADYNEQFF.

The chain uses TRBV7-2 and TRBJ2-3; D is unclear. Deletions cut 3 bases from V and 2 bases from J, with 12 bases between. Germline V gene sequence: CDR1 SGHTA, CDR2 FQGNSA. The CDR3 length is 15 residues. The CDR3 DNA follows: TGTGCCAGCAGCTTGGCCCCAAGGGACACAGATACGCAGTATTTT. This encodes CASSLAPRDTDTQYF.

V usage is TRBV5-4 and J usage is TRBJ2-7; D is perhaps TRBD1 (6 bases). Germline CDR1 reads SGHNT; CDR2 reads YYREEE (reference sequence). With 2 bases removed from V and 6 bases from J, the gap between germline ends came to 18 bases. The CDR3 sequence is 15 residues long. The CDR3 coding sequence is TGTGCCAGCAGCTTTATCGCCGAGGGGGTAGGCGAGCAGTACTTC. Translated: CASSFIAEGVGEQYF.

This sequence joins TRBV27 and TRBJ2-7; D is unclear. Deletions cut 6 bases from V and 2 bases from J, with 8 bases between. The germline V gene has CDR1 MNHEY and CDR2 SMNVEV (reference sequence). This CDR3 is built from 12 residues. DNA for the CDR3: TGTGCCAGCAGAGACGGAGCCTACGAGCAGTACTTC. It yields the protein CASRDGAYEQYF.

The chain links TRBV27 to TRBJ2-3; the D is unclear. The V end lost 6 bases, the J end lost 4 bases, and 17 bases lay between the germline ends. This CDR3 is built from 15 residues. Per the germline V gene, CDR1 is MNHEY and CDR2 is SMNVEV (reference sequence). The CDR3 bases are TGTGCCAGCAGACTCCGAGACCGCTACTCAGATACGCAGTATTTT. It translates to CASRLRDRYSDTQYF.

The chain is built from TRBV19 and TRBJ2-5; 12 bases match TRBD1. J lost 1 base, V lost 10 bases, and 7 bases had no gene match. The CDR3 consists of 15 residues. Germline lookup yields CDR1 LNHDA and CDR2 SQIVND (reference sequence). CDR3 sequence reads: CATSGTGGSQETQYF. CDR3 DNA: TGTGCCACCAGCGGGACAGGGGGCAGCCAAGAGACCCAGTACTTC.

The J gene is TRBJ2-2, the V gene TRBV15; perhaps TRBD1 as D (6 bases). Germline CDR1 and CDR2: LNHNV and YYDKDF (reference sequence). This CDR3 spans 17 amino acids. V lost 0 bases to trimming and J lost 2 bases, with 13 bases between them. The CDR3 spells CATSRDLGTPNTGELFF. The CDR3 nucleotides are TGTGCCACCAGCAGAGATCTTGGGACACCTAACACCGGGGAGCTGTTTTTT. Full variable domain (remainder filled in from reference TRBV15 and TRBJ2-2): DAMVIQNPRYQVTQFGKPVTLSCSQTLNHNVMYWYQQKSSQAPKLLFHYYDKDFNNEADTPDNFQSRRPNTSFCFLDIRSPGLGDTAMYLCATSRDLGTPNTGELFFGEGSRLTVL.

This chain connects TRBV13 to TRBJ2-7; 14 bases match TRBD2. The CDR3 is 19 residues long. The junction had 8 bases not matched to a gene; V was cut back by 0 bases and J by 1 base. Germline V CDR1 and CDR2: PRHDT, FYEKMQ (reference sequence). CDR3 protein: CASSLGLGLAGVGSYEQYF. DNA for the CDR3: TGTGCCAGCAGCTTAGGCCTGGGACTAGCGGGAGTAGGATCCTACGAGCAGTACTTC.

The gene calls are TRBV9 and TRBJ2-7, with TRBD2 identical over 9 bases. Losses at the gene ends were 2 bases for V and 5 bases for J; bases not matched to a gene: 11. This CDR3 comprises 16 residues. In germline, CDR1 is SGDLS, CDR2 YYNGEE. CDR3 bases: TGTGCCAGCAGCGTTTGGCGAAGCGGGAGGATGGACGAGCAGTACTTC. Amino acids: CASSVWRSGRMDEQYF.

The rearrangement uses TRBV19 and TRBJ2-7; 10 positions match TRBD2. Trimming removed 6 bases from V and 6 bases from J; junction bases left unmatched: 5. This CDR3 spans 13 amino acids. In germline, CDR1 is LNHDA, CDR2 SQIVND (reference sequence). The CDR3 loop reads CASSLAGGGEQYF. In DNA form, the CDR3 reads TGTGCCAGTAGCTTAGCGGGAGGAGGCGAGCAGTACTTC.

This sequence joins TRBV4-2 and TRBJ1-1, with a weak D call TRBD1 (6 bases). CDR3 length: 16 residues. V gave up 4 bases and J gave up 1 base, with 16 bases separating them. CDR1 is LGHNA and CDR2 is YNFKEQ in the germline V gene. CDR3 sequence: CASSRTRTAENTEAFF. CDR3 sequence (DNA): TGTGCCAGCAGCCGAACCCGGACAGCGGAGAACACTGAAGCTTTCTTT.

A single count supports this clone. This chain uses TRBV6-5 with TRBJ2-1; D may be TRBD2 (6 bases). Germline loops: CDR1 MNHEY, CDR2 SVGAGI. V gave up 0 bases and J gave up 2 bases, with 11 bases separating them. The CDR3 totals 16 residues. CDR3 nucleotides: TGTGCCAGCAGTTACTCGGCGGGACTGACCTACAATGAGCAGTTCTTC. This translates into CASSYSAGLTYNEQFF.

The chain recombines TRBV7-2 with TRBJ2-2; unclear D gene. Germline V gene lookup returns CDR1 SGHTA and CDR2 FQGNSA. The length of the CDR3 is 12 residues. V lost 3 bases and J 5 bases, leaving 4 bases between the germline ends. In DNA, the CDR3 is TGTGCCAGCAGCTTCAGGACCGGGGAGCTGTTTTTT. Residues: CASSFRTGELFF.

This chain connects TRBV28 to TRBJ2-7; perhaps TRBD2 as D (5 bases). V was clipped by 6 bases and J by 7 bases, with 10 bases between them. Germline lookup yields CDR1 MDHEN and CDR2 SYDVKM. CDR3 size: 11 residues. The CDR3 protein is CASSPRAEQYF. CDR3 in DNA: TGTGCCAGCAGCCCGAGGGCAGAGCAGTACTTC.

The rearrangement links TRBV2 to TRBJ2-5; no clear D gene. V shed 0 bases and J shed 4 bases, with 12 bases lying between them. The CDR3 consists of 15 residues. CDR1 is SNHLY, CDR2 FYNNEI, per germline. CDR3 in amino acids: CASSEAWGLGETQYF. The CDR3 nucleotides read TGTGCCAGCAGTGAAGCTTGGGGTTTGGGAGAGACCCAGTACTTC.

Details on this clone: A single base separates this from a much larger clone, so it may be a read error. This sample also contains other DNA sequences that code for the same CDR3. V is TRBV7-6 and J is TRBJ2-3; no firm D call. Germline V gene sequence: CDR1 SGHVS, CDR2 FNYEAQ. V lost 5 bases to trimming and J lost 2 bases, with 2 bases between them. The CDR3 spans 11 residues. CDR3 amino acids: CASSLTDTQYF. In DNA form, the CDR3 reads TGTGCCAGCAGCCTCACAGATACGCAGTATTTT.

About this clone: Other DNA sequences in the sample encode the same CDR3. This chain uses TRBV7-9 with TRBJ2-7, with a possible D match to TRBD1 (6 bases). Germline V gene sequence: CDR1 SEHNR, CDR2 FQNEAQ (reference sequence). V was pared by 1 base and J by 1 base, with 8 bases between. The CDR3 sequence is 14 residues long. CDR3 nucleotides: TGTGCCAGCAGCTTAGAGACAGGTTCCTACGAGCAGTACTTC. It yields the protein CASSLETGSYEQYF.

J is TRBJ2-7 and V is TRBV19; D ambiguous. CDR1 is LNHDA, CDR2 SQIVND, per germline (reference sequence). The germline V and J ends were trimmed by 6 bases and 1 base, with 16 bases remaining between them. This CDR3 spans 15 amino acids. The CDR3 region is CASSYRVTPSYEQYF. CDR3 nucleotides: TGTGCCAGTAGCTACCGTGTGACGCCGTCCTACGAGCAGTACTTC.

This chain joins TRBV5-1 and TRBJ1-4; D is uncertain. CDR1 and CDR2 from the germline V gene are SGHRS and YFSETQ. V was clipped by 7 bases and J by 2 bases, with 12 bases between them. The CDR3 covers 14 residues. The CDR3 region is CASGGLGTNEKLFF. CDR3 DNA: TGCGCCAGCGGCGGACTGGGGACTAATGAAAAACTGTTTTTT.

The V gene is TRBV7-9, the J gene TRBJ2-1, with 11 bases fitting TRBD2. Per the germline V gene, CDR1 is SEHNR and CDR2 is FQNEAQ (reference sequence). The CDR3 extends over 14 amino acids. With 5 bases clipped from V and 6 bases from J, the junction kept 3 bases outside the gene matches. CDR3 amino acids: CASSRGLAGNEQFF. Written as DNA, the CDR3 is TGTGCCAGCAGCCGTGGACTAGCGGGCAATGAGCAGTTCTTC.

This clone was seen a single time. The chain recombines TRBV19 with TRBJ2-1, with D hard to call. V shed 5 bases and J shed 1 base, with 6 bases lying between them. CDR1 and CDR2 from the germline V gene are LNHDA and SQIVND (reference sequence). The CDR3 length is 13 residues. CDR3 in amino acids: CASSSNSYNEQFF. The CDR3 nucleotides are TGTGCCAGTAGTTCGAATTCCTACAATGAGCAGTTCTTC.